A selection of T cell receptor beta chains follows, all from one sample in a study of regulatory T cells in long-lasting Graves disease. MiXCR, applied by TCRdb to the multiplex PCR reads, yields one record per CDR3 protein. The sample gives around 250,000 distinct CDR3 sequences, 20% of which show up once; more than 11% is in the top ten. Sample: peripheral blood mononuclear cells (PBMCs), taken at new diagnosis, from a patient treated with antithyroid drugs. These TCRs come from a female donor with Graves disease. The CDR3 runs from the conserved cysteine through the conserved F or W. The D gene is left open where the match is weak. The size of a clone is reported for some rows only, either as once, few or many, or as a class for expanded clones.

-	TRBV20-1	TRBJ1-1	many	TGCAGTGCTCCCCTTCAGGGCGAAGCTTTCTTT	CSAPLQGEAFF
-	TRBV6-5	TRBJ1-1	many	TGTGCCAGCAGTTACCCGTCTGGGAGGCCCAACACTGAAGCTTTCTTT	CASSYPSGRPNTEAFF
-	TRBV5-6	TRBJ2-1	few	TGTGCCAGCAGCCAAAAAGCAATAGGCCACACCTCCTACAATGAGCAGTTCTTC	CASSQKAIGHTSYNEQFF
TRBD2	TRBV6-1	TRBJ2-1	once	TGTGCCAGCAGCCCTCGACTAGCGGGACAGAGCTCCTACAATGAGCAGTTCTTC	CASSPRLAGQSSYNEQFF
-	TRBV7-2	TRBJ2-7	many	TGTGCCAGCACCTCATCAGGGGCCGTAGCCTACGAGCAGTACTTC	CASTSSGAVAYEQYF
TRBD2	TRBV2	TRBJ2-1	-	TGTGCCAGCAGCCTTTCTAGCGGCCCCTACAATGAGCAGTTCTTC	CASSLSSGPYNEQFF
-	TRBV7-2	TRBJ2-3	few	TGTGCCAGCAGCCCCGGGAGTTCAGATACGCAGTATTTT	CASSPGSSDTQYF
-	TRBV28	TRBJ2-3	-	TGTGCCAGCAGTTTATTGGGGCCACGAGCAGATACGCAGTATTTT	CASSLLGPRADTQYF
TRBD1	TRBV12-3/TRBV12-4	TRBJ1-2	many	TGTGCCAGCAGCCTCGCCCGAACAGGGGATCGGGGCTACACCTTC	CASSLARTGDRGYTF
TRBD1	TRBV28	TRBJ2-5	many	TGTGCCAGCAGCGCGGCCGGGACAGGGGGGAGACAGGAGACCCAGTACTTC	CASSAAGTGGRQETQYF
-	TRBV25-1	TRBJ1-1	-	TGTGCCAGCAGTGTGACAGTAAACACTGAAGCTTTCTTT	CASSVTVNTEAFF
-	TRBV7-9	TRBJ1-5	many	TGTGCCAGCAGCTCCTACGAGAGTAATCAGCCCCAGCATTTT	CASSSYESNQPQHF
-	TRBV5-1	TRBJ2-7	many	TGCGCCAGCAGCTTGGCCCGCAGGGCTCCCTCGTCCGAGCAGTACTTC	CASSLARRAPSSEQYF
-	TRBV7-9	TRBJ1-4	many	TGTGCCAGCAGCCCCCAAGGGAGGGAACTGTTTTTT	CASSPQGRELFF
-	TRBV28	TRBJ2-2	many	TGTGCCAGCATCCGAGGGGGTGGCGGGGAGCTGTTTTTT	CASIRGGGGELFF
-	TRBV6-2/TRBV6-3	TRBJ2-1	many	TGTGCCAGCAGTGAAGGTGCGCTAGCCGATGAGCAGTTCTTC	CASSEGALADEQFF
TRBD1	TRBV9	TRBJ2-7	many	TGTGCCAGCAGCGTAGGAACAGGGGGCCCCTACGAGCAGTACTTC	CASSVGTGGPYEQYF
TRBD1	TRBV9	TRBJ2-2	-	TGTGCCAGCAGCCCGGGACAGGCGAGGAACACCGGGGAGCTGTTTTTT	CASSPGQARNTGELFF
TRBD1	TRBV6-2/TRBV6-3	TRBJ2-3	many	TGTGCCAGCAGTTACTCGAGTACAGGGGAAGAGGATACGCAGTATTTT	CASSYSSTGEEDTQYF
-	TRBV9	TRBJ2-7	many	TGTGCCAGCAGCGTAGGGGATGGCCAGATTTCCTACGAGCAGTACTTC	CASSVGDGQISYEQYF
-	TRBV9	TRBJ2-1	few	TGTGCCAGCAGCGGAAGCCGGTCCAGCGGGCAGTTCTTC	CASSGSRSSGQFF
-	TRBV5-1	TRBJ2-1	few	TGCGCCAGCAGCTTCCGGGACCAACCGGTGGATGAGCAGTTCTTC	CASSFRDQPVDEQFF
-	TRBV28	TRBJ2-7	-	TGTGCCAGCAGTTTAACACTAGCCCTGCGGGAGCAGTACTTC	CASSLTLALREQYF
-	TRBV7-2	TRBJ1-4	many	TGTGCCAGCAGCCTGACCTCCTCCTCGGGAGGAAAACTGTTTTTT	CASSLTSSSGGKLFF
-	TRBV19	TRBJ1-1	-	TGTGCCAGTAGTATAGCCTGGGGGAACACTGAAGCTTTCTTT	CASSIAWGNTEAFF
-	TRBV7-8	TRBJ1-1	many	TGTGCCAGCAGACCTACAGGAGGGGACACTGAAGCTTTCTTT	CASRPTGGDTEAFF
-	TRBV7-7	TRBJ2-5	-	TGTGCCAGCAGCTTAAATCCGGGGGCCGGGGAGACCCAGTACTTC	CASSLNPGAGETQYF
TRBD1	TRBV29-1	TRBJ2-7	many	TGCAGCGTTAGGGACAGGACTTCGGGCGAGCAGTACTTC	CSVRDRTSGEQYF
-	TRBV20-1	TRBJ2-5	many	TGCAGTGCTAGAGAAGGGACGCCGGAAGAGACCCAGTACTTC	CSAREGTPEETQYF
-	TRBV15	TRBJ2-1	-	TGTGCCACCAGCAGAGTGGGGAGCAGGCAGGATGAGCAGTTCTTC	CATSRVGSRQDEQFF
-	TRBV20-1	TRBJ2-7	many	TGCAGTGCTGATAAGACAGGTTACGAGCAGTACTTC	CSADKTGYEQYF